There are many counts of the clone carrying this T cell receptor beta chain. Its antigen is unknown. Template switching by 5'RACE produced TCR cDNA, adding a universal primer site and UMIs. TCRdb ran MiXCR on the 5' RACE reads and lists one entry per CDR3 protein. Among 250,000 to 350,000 distinct CDR3 sequences listed, 3.5% to 4.5% were seen once. The CDR3 sequence is 17 residues long. Germline V gene data show CDR1 as SEHNR and CDR2 as FQNEAQ (reference sequence). The trim removed 3 bases at V and 0 bases at J, leaving 5 bases unmatched. The data belong to a study of T cells after yellow fever vaccination. The study, taken as a whole, reports: The study found a weaker secondary response that peaked faster, day 5 versus 15. Primary-vaccination clones mostly resurfaced post-booster (around 96% CD4, roughly 90% CD8).

The sequence was collected from a man aged 18 to 29 who received the YFV17D yellow fever vaccine. Sequencing was performed on PBMCs, taken 15 days after the yellow fever booster vaccination. This rearrangement joins TRBV7-9 to TRBJ2-3; 11 bases align to TRBD2. The CDR3 protein is CASSFTRLAGSTDTQYF. In DNA, the CDR3 is TGTGCCAGCAGCTTCACCCGACTAGCGGGAAGCACAGATACGCAGTATTTT. Full variable domain (remainder filled in from reference TRBV7-9 and TRBJ2-3): DTGVSQNPRHKITKRGQNVTFRCDPISEHNRLYWYRQTLGQGPEFLTYFQNEAQLEKSRLLSDRFSAERPKGSFSTLEIQRTEQGDSAMYLCASSFTRLAGSTDTQYFGPGTRLTVL.